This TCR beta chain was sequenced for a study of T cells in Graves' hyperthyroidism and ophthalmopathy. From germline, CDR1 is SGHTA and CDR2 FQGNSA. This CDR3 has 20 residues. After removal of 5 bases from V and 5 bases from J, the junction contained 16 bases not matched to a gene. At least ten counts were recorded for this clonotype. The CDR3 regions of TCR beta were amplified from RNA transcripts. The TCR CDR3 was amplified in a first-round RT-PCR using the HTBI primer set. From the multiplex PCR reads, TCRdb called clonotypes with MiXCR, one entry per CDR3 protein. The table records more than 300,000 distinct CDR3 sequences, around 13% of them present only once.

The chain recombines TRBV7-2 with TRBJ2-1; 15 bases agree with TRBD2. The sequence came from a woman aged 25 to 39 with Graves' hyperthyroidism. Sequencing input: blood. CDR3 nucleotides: TGTGCCAGCAGCGTACTCCCGGGACTAGCGGGAGGTAGGTACGACAATGAGCAGTTCTTC. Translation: CASSVLPGLAGGRYDNEQFF.